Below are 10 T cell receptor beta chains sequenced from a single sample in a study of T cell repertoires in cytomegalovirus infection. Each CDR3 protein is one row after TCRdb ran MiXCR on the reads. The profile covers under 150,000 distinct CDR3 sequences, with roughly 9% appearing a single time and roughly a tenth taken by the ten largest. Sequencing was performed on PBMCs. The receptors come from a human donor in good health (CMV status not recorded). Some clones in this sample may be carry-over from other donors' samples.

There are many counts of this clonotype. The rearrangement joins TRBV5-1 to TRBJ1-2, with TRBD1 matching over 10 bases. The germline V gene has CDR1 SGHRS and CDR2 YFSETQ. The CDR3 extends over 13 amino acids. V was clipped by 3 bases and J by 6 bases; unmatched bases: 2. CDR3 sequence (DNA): TGCGCCAGCAGCTCGGGGACAGGGGATGGCTACACCTTC. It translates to CASSSGTGDGYTF. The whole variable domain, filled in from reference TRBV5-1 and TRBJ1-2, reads KAGVTQTPRYLIKTRGQQVTLSCSPISGHRSVSWYQQTPGQGLQFLFEYFSETQRNKGNFPGRFSGRQFSNSRSEMNVSTLELGDSALYLCASSSGTGDGYTFGSGTRLTVV.

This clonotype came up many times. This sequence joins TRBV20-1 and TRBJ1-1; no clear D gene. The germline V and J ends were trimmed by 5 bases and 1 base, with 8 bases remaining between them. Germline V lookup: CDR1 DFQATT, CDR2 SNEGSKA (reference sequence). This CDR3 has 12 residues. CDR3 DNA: TGCAGTGCTCTGGGCCGGAACACTGAAGCTTTCTTT. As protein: CSALGRNTEAFF.

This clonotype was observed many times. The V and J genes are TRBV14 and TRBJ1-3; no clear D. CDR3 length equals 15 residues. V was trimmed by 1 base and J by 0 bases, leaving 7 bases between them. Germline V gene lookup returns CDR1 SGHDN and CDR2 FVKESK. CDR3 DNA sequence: TGTGCCAGCAGCCAAGTCAAGGGCTCTGGAAACACCATATATTTT. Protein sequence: CASSQVKGSGNTIYF.

For the CDR3, the DNA is TGCAGCGTCCTATCCGGGAACACTGAAGCTTTCTTT. Its protein product is CSVLSGNTEAFF. The rearrangement joins TRBV29-1 to TRBJ1-1; D is unresolved. This CDR3 is 12 amino acids long. The V and J ends lost 6 bases and 1 base respectively, with 9 bases between them. Germline lookup yields CDR1 SQVTM and CDR2 ANQGSEA. Drawing the rest from reference TRBV29-1 and TRBJ1-1, the complete variable domain is SAVISQKPSRDICQRGTSLTIQCQVDSQVTMMFWYRQQPGQSLTLIATANQGSEATYESGFVIDKFPISRPNLTFSTLTVSNMSPEDSSIYLCSVLSGNTEAFFGQGTRLTVV.

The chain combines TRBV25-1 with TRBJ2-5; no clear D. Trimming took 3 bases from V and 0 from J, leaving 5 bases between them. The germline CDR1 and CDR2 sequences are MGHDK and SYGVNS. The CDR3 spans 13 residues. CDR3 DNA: TGTGCCAGCAGTGACGGCTACCAAGAGACCCAGTACTTC. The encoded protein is CASSDGYQETQYF.

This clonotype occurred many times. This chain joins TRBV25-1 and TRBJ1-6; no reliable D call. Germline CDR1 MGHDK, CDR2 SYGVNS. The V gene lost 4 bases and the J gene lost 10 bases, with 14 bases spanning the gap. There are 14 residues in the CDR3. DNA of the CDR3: TGTGCCAGCAGTGCTAGCCCCTCGCGGTCACCCCTCCACTTT. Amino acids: CASSASPSRSPLHF.

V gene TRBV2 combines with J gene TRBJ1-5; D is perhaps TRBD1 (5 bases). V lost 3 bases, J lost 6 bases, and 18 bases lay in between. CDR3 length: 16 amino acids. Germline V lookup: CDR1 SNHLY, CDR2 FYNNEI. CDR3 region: CASSEMGGGNGQPQHF. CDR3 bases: TGTGCCAGCAGTGAGATGGGGGGAGGAAACGGTCAGCCCCAGCATTTT.

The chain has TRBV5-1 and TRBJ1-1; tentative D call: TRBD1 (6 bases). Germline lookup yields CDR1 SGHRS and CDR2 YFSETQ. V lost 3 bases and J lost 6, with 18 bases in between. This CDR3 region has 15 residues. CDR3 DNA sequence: TGCGCCAGCAGCTCATTACAGGGAGCGGGCGCTGAAGCTTTCTTT. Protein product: CASSSLQGAGAEAFF.

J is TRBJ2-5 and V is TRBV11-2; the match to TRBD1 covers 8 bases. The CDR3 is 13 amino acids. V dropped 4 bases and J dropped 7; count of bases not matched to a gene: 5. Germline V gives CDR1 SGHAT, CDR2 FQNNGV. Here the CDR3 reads CASSSTGELTQYF. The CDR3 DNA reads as TGTGCCAGCAGCTCGACAGGGGAATTGACCCAGTACTTC.

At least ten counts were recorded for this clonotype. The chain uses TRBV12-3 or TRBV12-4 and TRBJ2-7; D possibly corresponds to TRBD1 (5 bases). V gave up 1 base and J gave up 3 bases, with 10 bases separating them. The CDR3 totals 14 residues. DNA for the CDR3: TGTGCCAGCAGTTTAGAGATCACAGGCTACGAGCAGTACTTC. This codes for CASSLEITGYEQYF.